This entry describes one T cell receptor beta chain. The entry originates in a study of blood T cell repertoires in COVID-19. Whole-study context: Donors in the United States, Italy and Spain gave samples during acute or convalescent COVID-19. PBMCs, B-cell-depleted T cells, or T cells were the source of the cDNA or gDNA that made up the material.

Germline V lookup: CDR1 SEHNR, CDR2 FQNEAQ (reference sequence). Losses at the gene ends were 4 bases for V and 6 bases for J; bases not matched to a gene: 3. This CDR3 is built from 14 residues. Original methodology: Amplification of reference gene primers provided the estimated nucleated cell counts. Using immunoSEQ multiplex PCR, the repertoire was profiled, and TCRdb retains in-frame clones only, with some absent. That table gives V, J and clone size, and the DNA gave D and trimming. The data contain more than 150,000 clones, 89% of them singletons. This TCR was recovered from a man in his forties with acute or convalescent COVID-19. Material: peripheral blood. V is TRBV7-9 and J is TRBJ2-3, with TRBD1 matching 11 bases. CDR3 in DNA: TGTGCCAGCAGCTCCGGGGACAGGGGGGATACGCAGTATTTT. Its translation is CASSSGDRGDTQYF.